The 24 T cell receptor beta chains in this list originate from one sample, sequenced in a study of beta chain features in type 1 diabetes. Study-level points and caveats: Moderate yet significant TCRB CDR3 shortening was seen in Type 1 diabetes patients in all four CD4+ subsets.

Their antigen targets remain unknown. Every bit of the isolated RNA underwent reverse transcription, so sequencing read expressed TCRB transcripts. Produced via immunoSEQ multiplex PCR; TCRdb's table is partial and in-frame only. The sample carries approximately 600,000 clones, around an eighth recorded once. The sample was naive CD4+ T cells from blood. All receptors come from a man younger than 45 with type 1 diabetes.

The chain recombines TRBV21-1 with TRBJ2-2; no check of the table's D call, TRBD1, against the DNA was made. TRBV21-1 is given as a pseudogene. CDR3 length: 15 residues. For the CDR3, the DNA is TGTGCCAAGTTCTCCGGGACAACGAACACCGGGGAGCTGTTTTTT. It translates to CAKFSGTTNTGELFF.

The genes are TRBV7-3 and TRBJ2-1; 9 bases align to TRBD1. The CDR3 consists of 15 residues. CDR1 and CDR2 from the germline V gene are SGHTA and FQGTGA. With V trimmed by 3 bases and J by 8 bases, 8 bases remained unmatched. This CDR3 is CASSFSGQGFYEQFF. In DNA form, the CDR3 reads TGTGCCAGCAGCTTTTCGGGACAGGGTTTCTATGAGCAGTTCTTC.

This clone was counted only a few times. DNA of the CDR3: TGTGCCAGCAGGGAGCTAATAGACACAGATACGCAGTATTTT. It encodes CASRELIDTDTQYF. V gene TRBV2 combines with J gene TRBJ2-3, with D uncertain. The germline V gene has CDR1 SNHLY and CDR2 FYNNEI. The CDR3 has 14 residues. V was shortened by 6 bases and J by 2 bases, with 12 bases between the two germline ends.

The chain links TRBV14 to TRBJ1-2; TRBD1 is a possible D gene (6 bases). Germline V gives CDR1 SGHDN, CDR2 FVKESK. The CDR3 is 14 residues long. The V and J ends lost 4 bases and 4 bases respectively, with 13 bases between them. CDR3 residues: CASSPQGPSYGYTF. CDR3 coding DNA: TGTGCCAGCAGCCCACAGGGCCCATCCTATGGCTACACCTTC.

V is TRBV4-3 and J is TRBJ1-2; D call uncertain. This CDR3 spans 14 amino acids. Trimming pared 0 bases from V and 5 bases from J, leaving 10 bases between. CDR1 and CDR2 (germline): LGHNA, YSLEER. This chain's CDR3 is CASSQESGGYGYTF. CDR3 nucleotide sequence: TGCGCCAGCAGCCAAGAATCCGGAGGGTATGGCTACACCTTC.

This sequence joins TRBV30 and TRBJ2-7; TRBD2 matches at 12 bases. The CDR3 consists of 15 residues. From germline, CDR1 is GTSNPN and CDR2 SVGIG (reference sequence). Germline trimming cut 2 bases from V and 3 bases from J; bases unmatched to any gene: 5. Written as DNA, the CDR3 is TGTGCCTGGAGTAAGTGGACTAGCGGGGTCTACGAGCAGTACTTC. Translation gives CAWSKWTSGVYEQYF.

The chain employs TRBV5-1 and TRBJ2-7; 7 nucleotides agree with TRBD1. Losses at the gene ends were 4 bases for V and 0 bases for J; bases not matched to a gene: 4. The CDR3 is 14 residues long. From germline, CDR1 is SGHRS and CDR2 YFSETQ. CDR3 DNA: TGCGCCAGCAGCCAGGGGACAGCCTCCTACGAGCAGTACTTC. It translates to CASSQGTASYEQYF.

The rearrangement uses TRBV6-1 and TRBJ1-1, with D hard to call. The V gene lost 10 bases and the J gene lost 2 bases, with 8 bases spanning the gap. The CDR3 runs 11 residues. The germline V gene encodes CDR1 MNHNS and CDR2 SASEGT. CDR3 amino acids: CATKINTEAFF. The CDR3 DNA reads as TGTGCCACCAAAATTAACACTGAAGCTTTCTTT.

V gene TRBV7-9 combines with J gene TRBJ2-2; D ambiguous. This CDR3 is 12 amino acids long. The germline CDR1 and CDR2 sequences are SEHNR and FQNEAQ (reference sequence). V lost 4 bases to trimming and J lost 4 bases, with 4 bases between them. CDR3 bases: TGTGCCAGCAGCTCCCGCACCGGGGAGCTGTTTTTT. Encoded protein: CASSSRTGELFF.

This clone was recorded a few times. The V call is TRBV4-3, the J call TRBJ2-2; a possible D gene is TRBD1 (6 bases). V lost 0 bases, J lost 4 bases, and 12 bases lay in between. Germline loops: CDR1 LGHNA, CDR2 YSLEER. This CDR3 is 16 amino acids long. This CDR3 is CASSQDEGVTTGELFF. The CDR3 coding sequence is TGCGCCAGCAGCCAAGACGAGGGGGTGACCACCGGGGAGCTGTTTTTT.

This clone came up a few times. The genes are TRBV20-1 and TRBJ1-2; D ambiguous. The germline gives CDR1 DFQATT, CDR2 SNEGSKA (reference sequence). The CDR3 extends over 11 amino acids. Trimming cost V 6 bases and J 6 bases, with 11 bases left between them. The DNA for the CDR3 is TGCAGTGCCCATACCGGGGATGGCTACACCTTC. It specifies CSAHTGDGYTF.

This chain joins TRBV27 and TRBJ2-7, with 7 bases matching TRBD1. Germline CDR1 and CDR2: MNHEY and SMNVEV (reference sequence). The CDR3 has 15 residues. V lost 5 bases and J lost 0; bases outside the gene matches: 7. The CDR3 DNA reads TGTGCCAGCAGTCCCCGACAGGGATTCTCCTACGAGCAGTACTTC. It encodes CASSPRQGFSYEQYF.

This clone occurred a few times. V usage is TRBV25-1 and J usage is TRBJ2-7, with 10 bases aligning to TRBD1. J was trimmed by 7 bases and V by 2 bases; bases with no gene match: 5. CDR1 and CDR2 from the germline V gene are MGHDK and SYGVNS. CDR3 length: 14 amino acids. The CDR3 coding sequence is TGTGCCAGCAGTGAACCGGGACAGGGGACTGAGCAGTACTTC. It codes for CASSEPGQGTEQYF.

The chain has TRBV29-1 and TRBJ2-1; 10 bases are shared with TRBD2. This CDR3 has 14 residues. CDR1 is SQVTM and CDR2 is ANQGSEA in the germline V gene. Unmatched junction bases numbered 2, after V lost 1 base and J lost 5 bases. The CDR3 nucleotides read TGCAGCGTTGAAGGGCTAGCGGGGGACAATGAGCAGTTCTTC. Translating it yields CSVEGLAGDNEQFF.

This clone was counted only a few times. This rearrangement joins TRBV9 to TRBJ2-1, with D tentatively TRBD1 (6 bases). The V and J ends lost 3 bases and 9 bases respectively, with 19 bases between them. The CDR3 extends over 15 amino acids. Germline CDR1 is SGDLS and CDR2 is YYNGEE. The CDR3 reads CASSGGGSGVIEQFF. CDR3 DNA: TGTGCCAGCAGCGGAGGAGGTTCAGGGGTTATTGAGCAGTTCTTC. Variable domain in full (rest from reference TRBV9 and TRBJ2-1): DSGVTQTPKHLITATGQRVTLRCSPRSGDLSVYWYQQSLDQGLQFLIQYYNGEERAKGNILERFSAQQFPDLHSELNLSSLELGDSALYFCASSGGGSGVIEQFFGPGTRLTVL.

This rearrangement joins TRBV7-9 to TRBJ1-2; a possible D gene is TRBD1 (5 bases). This CDR3 comprises 15 residues. CDR1 is SEHNR and CDR2 is FQNEAQ in the germline V gene (reference sequence). The V end lost 1 base, the J end lost 3 bases, and 12 bases lay between the germline ends. The CDR3 loop reads CASSLGAQVYYGYTF. The CDR3 DNA reads as TGTGCCAGCAGCTTAGGAGCACAGGTCTACTATGGCTACACCTTC.

The chain is built from TRBV5-1 and TRBJ2-7, with D uncertain. Trimming cost V 0 bases and J 1 base, with 8 bases left between them. The germline gives CDR1 SGHRS, CDR2 YFSETQ. The CDR3 totals 14 residues. CDR3: CASSLGPGSYEQYF. As DNA, the CDR3 is TGCGCCAGCAGCTTGGGGCCTGGGTCCTACGAGCAGTACTTC.

The genes are TRBV5-4 and TRBJ1-2, with D perhaps matching TRBD1 (5 bases). Trimming left V 5 bases short and J 4 bases short, with 12 bases between. The CDR3 is made up of 13 amino acids. In germline, CDR1 is SGHNT, CDR2 YYREEE (reference sequence). This CDR3 reads CASSRQPPYGYTF. For the CDR3, the DNA is TGTGCCAGCAGTCGACAGCCGCCCTATGGCTACACCTTC. Full variable domain (rest looked up from reference TRBV5-4 and TRBJ1-2): ETGVTQSPTHLIKTRGQQVTLRCSSQSGHNTVSWYQQALGQGPQFIFQYYREEENGRGNFPPRFSGLQFPNYSSELNVNALELDDSALYLCASSRQPPYGYTFGSGTRLTVV.

This clone was found a few times. This rearrangement joins TRBV5-1 to TRBJ2-3, with D tentatively TRBD1 or TRBD2 (5 bases each). Germline values: CDR1 SGHRS, CDR2 YFSETQ. The CDR3 runs to 16 residues. V lost 2 bases and J lost 5, with 18 bases in between. The CDR3 sequence is CASSFGTPHAGDTQYF. CDR3 DNA: TGCGCCAGCAGCTTCGGGACGCCCCATGCTGGAGATACGCAGTATTTT.

V is TRBV19 and J is TRBJ1-1; the D gene is possibly TRBD1 (5 bases). The V and J ends lost 5 bases and 10 bases respectively, with 11 bases between them. The germline V gene encodes CDR1 LNHDA and CDR2 SQIVND (reference sequence). The CDR3 has 11 residues. CDR3 sequence (DNA): TGTGCCAGTAGTTATCAGGGCGCAGCTTTCTTT. It is translated as CASSYQGAAFF.

There are a few counts of this clone. The chain recombines TRBV30 with TRBJ2-1; no reliable D call. This CDR3 has 14 amino acids. The germline V gene has CDR1 GTSNPN and CDR2 SVGIG (reference sequence). Deletions cut 4 bases from V and 2 bases from J, with 12 bases between. CDR3 nucleotides: TGTGCCTGGACGAAAGGGAAAACCTACAATGAGCAGTTCTTC. Protein: CAWTKGKTYNEQFF.

This clone has only a few counts. For the CDR3, the DNA is TGTGCCAGCAGCGTAGGGTTACAGGGTCCTGGGGCCAACGTCCTGACTTTC. It encodes CASSVGLQGPGANVLTF. The rearrangement links TRBV9 to TRBJ2-6; tentatively, D is TRBD1 (6 bases). The V gene's germline CDR1 is SGDLS and CDR2 YYNGEE. Trimming shortened V by 0 bases and J by 2 bases, and 12 bases separated the two germline ends. The CDR3 is 17 amino acids.

This chain uses TRBV30 with TRBJ1-3, with no clear D. CDR1 is GTSNPN, CDR2 SVGIG, per germline (reference sequence). The CDR3 runs to 13 residues. V gave up 3 bases and J gave up 0 bases, with 6 bases separating them. CDR3 amino acids: CAWRDNSGNTIYF. The DNA for the CDR3 is TGTGCCTGGAGAGACAACTCTGGAAACACCATATATTTT.

The rearrangement uses TRBV4-3 and TRBJ2-2, with 7 bases matching TRBD1. Germline V gives CDR1 LGHNA, CDR2 YSLEER. Unmatched junction bases numbered 16, after V lost 3 bases and J lost 6 bases. This CDR3 is built from 18 residues. Here the CDR3 reads CASSQNHRGEGISGELFF. The CDR3 nucleotides read TGCGCCAGCAGCCAGAATCACAGGGGTGAAGGAATATCCGGGGAGCTGTTTTTT.